This TCR beta chain emerged from a study of T cell repertoires in cytomegalovirus infection. Study information: As its CMV epitopes, the study selected recently identified HLA-C-restricted and well-studied HLA-B-restricted targets. Carrying CMV and the relevant HLA type showed in public TCR beta signatures.

Using its own MiXCR run on the reads, TCRdb lists one record per CDR3 protein. The table includes 750,000 to 950,000 distinct CDR3 sequences, around 29% detected once. Study-level results: The ex vivo response was dominated by HLA-C-restricted CMV-specific TCR beta clonotypes. Totalled public TCR beta family frequency picked out people who carried CMV plus the relevant HLA.

CDR3 length equals 15 residues. V was pared by 3 bases and J by 5 bases, with 9 bases of the junction left unmatched. Details on this clonotype: Its target is not known.

Sequences were derived from cultured CD8+ T cells from PBMCs, sampled from culture after CMV antigen stimulation. V gene TRBV12-3 or TRBV12-4 combines with J gene TRBJ2-5; 7 bases align to TRBD1. The sequence derives from a human donor in good health (CMV status not recorded). Some clones in this sample may be carry-over from other donors' samples. The CDR3 DNA is TGTGCCAGCAGTTTCCAACAGGGGACGGGCGAGACCCAGTACTTC. It encodes CASSFQQGTGETQYF.